The present T cell receptor (beta chain) was sequenced within a study of early T cells in non-severe SARS-CoV-2 infection (dated by TCRdb to about 2021). Regarding the study in general: Because TCR sequencing was done on bulk RNA from unsorted whole blood, the alpha and beta chains could not be paired.

The germline V gene (reference sequence) supplies CDR1 DFQATT and CDR2 SNEGSKA. Including the terminal cysteine and phenylalanine, the CDR3 comprises 18 residues. Solely the CDR3 DNA is kept, with 54 bases framed from the first base. Trimming accounts for 1 base at V and 3 bases at J, while the number of junction bases matched to no gene is 13. Libraries came from 5' RACE. This sample was sequenced with a NextSeq 500. In the TCR library protocol, unique molecular identifiers were attached to individual cDNA molecules to correct for PCR bias and sequencing error. Both TCR alpha and beta chains were sequenced, and tight co-correlation was observed between alpha and beta sequence abundances in each sample. In the original analysis: Decombinator V4 was used to perform V gene, J gene and CDR3 annotation of TCR sequences. TCRs were defined as expanded if a significant change between any two time points was detected under a Poisson model with p below 0.0001. TCR abundances were normalised to the total number of TCRs sequenced in each sample and reported as counts per million. TRAV1-2 paired with TRAJ12, TRAJ20 or TRAJ33 defined MAIT TCRs, while TRAV10 paired with TRAJ18 defined iNKT TCRs. VDJdb, accessed 1 November 2021, was searched for CMV, EBV and SARS-CoV-2 annotated TCRs, with TCRs annotated for multiple antigens excluded. TCRdb handled the public reads itself, with Q25 trimming in fastp and clone calling in MiXCR, and kept productive beta chains. Rows with one shared CDR3 protein collapse into an entry with the most common genes and DNA. TCRdb assigned the V and J calls; the authors' analysis was not used. The sample yields tens of thousands of distinct CDR3 sequences; about 10% were counted once. Together, the top ten hold about 3.8% of the sample.

This clonotype has at least ten counts. This receptor's antigen is unknown. Base qualities are not recorded, but no much larger clone differs from it by a single base. This was a case-control study nested in a cohort of healthcare workers in London, UK, who had nasopharyngeal swab PCR tests and blood samples taken every week. Healthcare workers were recruited between 23 and 31 March 2020, during the week of the UK lockdown, and were followed weekly for up to roughly 15 weeks. Study-wide conclusions, independent of this receptor: VDJdb matching was skewed toward anti-spike CD8 responses, so virus-specific expansions were likely underestimated and private and CD4 specificities were missed.

The chain is encoded by TRBV20-1 joined to TRBJ2-3; 10 central bases correspond to TRBD2. The starting material was whole blood, obtained at baseline. This TCR came from an adult who was a healthcare worker with PCR-confirmed SARS-CoV-2 infection or an uninfected control (not recorded which). The CDR3 sequence is CSARVPSPAGGPTDTQYF. At the DNA level, the sequence is TGCAGTGCTAGAGTCCCCTCCCCAGCGGGGGGGCCGACAGATACGCAGTATTTT.